The 21 T cell receptor beta chains in this list originate from one sample, sequenced in a study of T cells in Graves' hyperthyroidism and ophthalmopathy. RNA transcripts gave rise to amplified TCR beta CDR3 regions. The study used the HTBI primer set for a first-round RT-PCR of the TCR CDR3. TCRdb reprocessed the multiplex PCR reads via MiXCR and lists one record per CDR3 protein. This sample yields about 25,000 distinct CDR3 sequences, of which around 50% are seen a single time; under 30% belongs to the top ten. Material for sequencing was blood. The source of these receptors is a woman aged 40 to 50 with Graves' hyperthyroidism that later progressed to Graves' ophthalmopathy.

This clonotype has only a few counts. This sequence joins TRBV6-5 and TRBJ1-5; tentative D call: TRBD1 (6 bases). V was pared by 6 bases and J by 3 bases, with 12 bases between. Per the germline V gene, CDR1 is MNHEY and CDR2 is SVGAGI. CDR3 size: 14 residues. CDR3 coding DNA: TGTGCCAGCAGCGCAGGGGATTACAATCAGCCCCAGCATTTT. Amino acid sequence: CASSAGDYNQPQHF.

The gene calls are TRBV7-9 and TRBJ1-2; the D is unclear. There are 15 residues in the CDR3. Germline V CDR1 and CDR2: SEHNR, FQNEAQ (reference sequence). Trimming left V 5 bases short and J 7 bases short, with 20 bases between. The CDR3 DNA follows: TGTGCCAGCAGCCCTTCGGGCAGCTTAACGGGTGGCTACACCTTC. This translates into CASSPSGSLTGGYTF.

This clonotype appeared once. This chain links TRBV7-8 with TRBJ1-1, with TRBD1 matching 7 bases. The ends lost 2 bases at V and 4 bases at J; junction bases unmatched: 13. Germline V gene data show CDR1 as SGHVS and CDR2 as FQNEAQ. This CDR3 spans 17 amino acids. CDR3 loop: CASSLSSGGGSGTEAFF. CDR3 coding DNA: TGTGCCAGCAGCTTATCATCTGGAGGGGGCTCGGGCACTGAAGCTTTCTTT.

The genes are TRBV7-6 and TRBJ2-7, with unresolved D. The ends were cut back, 5 bases at V and 3 bases at J, with 14 bases in the middle. This CDR3 has 14 residues. Germline V gene sequence: CDR1 SGHVS, CDR2 FNYEAQ. CDR3 nucleotides: TGTGCCAGCAGCCAAGGTCAGCGCCTCTACGAGCAGTACTTC. Its protein product is CASSQGQRLYEQYF.

The CDR3 here is CASSLEWGYEQYF. CDR3 bases: TGCGCCAGCAGCTTGGAATGGGGATACGAGCAGTACTTC. The chain joins TRBV5-1 to TRBJ2-7; D uncertain. Trimming stripped 0 bases from V and 4 bases from J, with 8 bases between. The CDR3 has 13 amino acids. CDR1 is SGHRS, CDR2 YFSETQ, per germline.

The sample holds a few counts of this clonotype. V is TRBV7-9 and J is TRBJ2-1; no definite D call. This CDR3 has 14 residues. The ends were cut back, 6 bases at V and 8 bases at J, with 17 bases in the middle. CDR1 and CDR2 (germline): SEHNR, FQNEAQ (reference sequence). The DNA for the CDR3 is TGTGCCAGCAGTCCAGGTGGTGCTCTTGATGAGCAGTTCTTC. It is translated as CASSPGGALDEQFF.

This chain links TRBV2 with TRBJ2-7; tentative D call: TRBD2 (5 bases). Germline values: CDR1 SNHLY, CDR2 FYNNEI. The ends were cut back, 5 bases at V and 6 bases at J, with 20 bases in the middle. CDR3 length equals 15 residues. This CDR3 is CASSISKAVAFEQYF. CDR3 bases: TGTGCCAGCAGTATTTCTAAAGCGGTAGCCTTCGAGCAGTACTTC. Drawing the rest from reference TRBV2 and TRBJ2-7, the complete variable domain is EPEVTQTPSHQVTQMGQEVILRCVPISNHLYFYWYRQILGQKVEFLVSFYNNEISEKSEIFDDQFSVERPDGSNFTLKIRSTKLEDSAMYFCASSISKAVAFEQYFGPGTRLTVT.

This clonotype was counted a single time. The CDR3 loop is CASSIASGRNNEQFF. DNA for the CDR3: TGTGCCAGCAGCATCGCTAGCGGGAGGAACAATGAGCAGTTCTTC. V is TRBV7-8 and J is TRBJ2-1, with 11 bases identical to TRBD2. Germline V lookup: CDR1 SGHVS, CDR2 FQNEAQ. The CDR3 loop spans 15 amino acids. V shed 5 bases and J 5 bases; nucleotides not matched to a gene: 5.

This rearrangement joins TRBV6-1 to TRBJ1-5; D call uncertain. Germline V gene sequence: CDR1 MNHNS, CDR2 SASEGT. Deletions cut 6 bases from V and 0 bases from J, with 12 bases between. The CDR3 is 15 residues long. CDR3 amino acids: CASRIVRDSNQPQHF. CDR3 DNA sequence: TGTGCCAGCAGAATCGTCAGAGATAGCAATCAGCCCCAGCATTTT.

This clonotype was picked up many times. V and J are TRBV7-6 and TRBJ2-3, with 10 bases matching TRBD2. The CDR3 runs to 18 residues. Germline loops: CDR1 SGHVS, CDR2 FNYEAQ. The trim removed 5 bases at V and 5 bases at J, leaving 16 bases unmatched. The CDR3 bases are TGTGCCAGCAGCCTCCGCACGTCACTAGCGGGGCTTCAAGATACGCAGTATTTT. Protein sequence: CASSLRTSLAGLQDTQYF. Drawing the rest from reference TRBV7-6 and TRBJ2-3, the complete variable domain is GAGVSQSPRYKVTKRGQDVALRCDPISGHVSLYWYRQALGQGPEFLTYFNYEAQQDKSGLPNDRFSAERPEGSISTLTIQRTEQRDSAMYRCASSLRTSLAGLQDTQYFGPGTRLTVL.

The sample holds a few counts of this clonotype. The J gene is TRBJ2-7, the V gene TRBV29-1; TRBD1 agrees at 7 bases. V shed 6 bases, J shed 7 bases, and the junction held 12 bases outside the gene matches. This CDR3 is 13 amino acids long. Germline CDR1 reads SQVTM; CDR2 reads ANQGSEA. The CDR3 DNA reads TGCAGCGTAGTGACAGGGCCAGGTCTAGAGCAGTACTTC. This translates into CSVVTGPGLEQYF.

The chain employs TRBV12-3 or TRBV12-4 and TRBJ1-5; D remains unclear. V was pared by 3 bases and J by 1 base, with 7 bases between. The CDR3 is 14 residues long. DNA of the CDR3: TGTGCCAGCAGTTTGACGGGAAGCAATCAGCCCCAGCATTTT. As protein: CASSLTGSNQPQHF.

This clonotype appeared a few times. V gene TRBV2 combines with J gene TRBJ2-7; TRBD1 matches at 7 bases. Germline loops: CDR1 SNHLY, CDR2 FYNNEI. This CDR3 has 12 amino acids. V trimming: 5 bases; J trimming: 4 bases; junction bases outside the gene matches: 2. CDR3 amino acids: CASSWDRYEQYF. The DNA of the CDR3 is TGTGCCAGCAGTTGGGACAGATACGAGCAGTACTTC.

The V call is TRBV25-1, the J call TRBJ1-1; 9 bases are shared with TRBD1. The CDR3 runs 15 residues. Trimming removed 4 bases from V and 5 bases from J; junction bases left unmatched: 8. The germline gives CDR1 MGHDK, CDR2 SYGVNS. CDR3 coding DNA: TGTGCCAGCAGTGCTTTACAGGGGGCGAGTACTGAAGCTTTCTTT. Protein product: CASSALQGASTEAFF. The full variable domain, rest sourced from reference TRBV25-1 and TRBJ1-1, is EADIYQTPRYLVIGTGKKITLECSQTMGHDKMYWYQQDPGMELHLIHYSYGVNSTEKGDLSSESTVSRIRTEHFPLTLESARPSHTSQYLCASSALQGASTEAFFGQGTRLTVV.

The chain uses TRBV4-2 and TRBJ2-6; D uncertain. CDR1 and CDR2 (germline): LGHNA, YNFKEQ. Trimming took off 1 base at V and 3 bases at J, with 4 bases between the two ends. The CDR3 has 14 residues. This CDR3 is CASSQGDGANVLTF. The CDR3 region has the DNA TGTGCCAGCAGCCAAGGCGATGGGGCCAACGTCCTGACTTTC.

This clonotype was found once. The chain joins TRBV9 to TRBJ2-7, with 7 bases matching TRBD2. V gave up 3 bases and J gave up 5 bases; unmatched junction bases: 17. In germline, CDR1 is SGDLS, CDR2 YYNGEE. The CDR3 runs 17 residues. This CDR3 reads CASSAKMGWREFDEQYF. CDR3 nucleotides: TGTGCCAGCAGCGCCAAGATGGGGTGGCGGGAGTTCGACGAGCAGTACTTC.

This clonotype was observed at least ten times. The J gene is TRBJ1-4, the V gene TRBV5-1; no definite D call. There are 15 residues in the CDR3. Trimming stripped 5 bases from V and 0 bases from J, with 11 bases between. Germline values: CDR1 SGHRS, CDR2 YFSETQ. CDR3 sequence (DNA): TGCGCCAGCAGATCCGAACCAGCAACTAATGAAAAACTGTTTTTT. It codes for CASRSEPATNEKLFF.

Comment on this clonotype: The conserved phenylalanine or tryptophan is not found at the CDR3 terminus, so this likely reflects a read error. The rearrangement joins TRBV28 to TRBJ1-1, with 9 bases lining up with TRBD1. CDR1 MDHEN and CDR2 SYDVKM come from the germline V gene. This CDR3 contains 13 residues. V dropped 11 bases and J dropped 6; count of bases not matched to a gene: 10. Here the CDR3 DNA reads TGTGCCGGCATTAGGGACAGGGCGTCTGAAGCTTTCGTT. Its translation is CAGIRDRASEAFV.

About this clonotype: A much larger clone is a single base away; this may be a read error. The CDR3: CAWGPRYAGELFF. The CDR3 nucleotides are TGTGCCTGGGGCCCTAGGTACGCCGGGGAGCTGTTTTTT. The V gene is TRBV30, the J gene TRBJ2-2; D ambiguous. The CDR3 has 13 amino acids. The V end was cut by 5 bases, the J end by 6 bases, with 13 bases between. Germline loops: CDR1 GTSNPN, CDR2 SVGIG (reference sequence).

There are many counts of this clonotype. The DNA for the CDR3 is TGTGCCAGCAGCGTAGCAGGGAGCGTTGGGAACACTGAAGCTTTCTTT. It yields the protein CASSVAGSVGNTEAFF. The V gene is TRBV9, the J gene TRBJ1-1; weak D call: TRBD1 (5 bases). CDR3 length: 16 residues. The V end lost 0 bases, the J end lost 1 base, and 13 bases lay between the germline ends. The V gene's germline CDR1 is SGDLS and CDR2 YYNGEE.

There are many counts of this clonotype. This chain uses TRBV6-1 with TRBJ2-7; D gene ambiguous. The V end lost 6 bases, the J end lost 1 base, and 16 bases lay between the germline ends. The CDR3 is 15 amino acids. Germline CDR1 MNHNS, CDR2 SASEGT. Here the CDR3 DNA reads TGTGCCAGCAGCCCCGGGCCAGCGTCATCCTACGAGCAGTACTTC. Translation: CASSPGPASSYEQYF.